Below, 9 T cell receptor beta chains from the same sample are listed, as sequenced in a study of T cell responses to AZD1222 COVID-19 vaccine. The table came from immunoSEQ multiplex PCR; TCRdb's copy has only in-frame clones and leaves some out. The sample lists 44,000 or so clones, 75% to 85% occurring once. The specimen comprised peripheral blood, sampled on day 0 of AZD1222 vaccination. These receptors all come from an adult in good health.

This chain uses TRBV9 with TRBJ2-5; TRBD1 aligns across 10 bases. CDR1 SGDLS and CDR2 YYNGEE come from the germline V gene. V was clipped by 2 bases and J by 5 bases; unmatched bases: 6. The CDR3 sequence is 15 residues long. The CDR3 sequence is CASSVSGQGTETQYF. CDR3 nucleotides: TGTGCCAGCAGCGTGTCGGGACAGGGGACGGAGACCCAGTACTTC.

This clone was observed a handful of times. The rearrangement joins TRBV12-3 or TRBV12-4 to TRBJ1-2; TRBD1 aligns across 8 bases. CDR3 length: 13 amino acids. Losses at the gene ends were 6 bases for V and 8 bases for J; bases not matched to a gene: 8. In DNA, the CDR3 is TGTGCCAGCAGCTCGACAGGGGTAGGGGGCTACACCTTC. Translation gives CASSSTGVGGYTF.

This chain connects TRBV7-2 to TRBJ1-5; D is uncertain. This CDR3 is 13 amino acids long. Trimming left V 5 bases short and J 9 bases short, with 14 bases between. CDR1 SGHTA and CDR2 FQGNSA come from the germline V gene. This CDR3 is CASSTTAPGPQHF. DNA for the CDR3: TGTGCCAGCAGCACCACGGCCCCGGGGCCCCAGCATTTT.

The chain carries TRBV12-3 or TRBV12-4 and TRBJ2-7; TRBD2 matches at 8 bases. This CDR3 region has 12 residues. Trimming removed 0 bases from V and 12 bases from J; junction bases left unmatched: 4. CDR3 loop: CASSLARGVAYF. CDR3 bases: TGTGCCAGCAGTTTAGCGCGGGGGGTCGCGTACTTC.

The CDR3 loop is CASSQEASSYEQYF. In nucleotides, the CDR3 is TGCGCCAGCAGCCAAGAGGCCAGCTCCTACGAGCAGTACTTC. This chain links TRBV4-1 with TRBJ2-7; no firm D call. Germline CDR1 is MGHRA and CDR2 is YSYEKL. The V and J ends lost 0 bases and 0 bases respectively, with 6 bases between them. There are 14 residues in the CDR3.

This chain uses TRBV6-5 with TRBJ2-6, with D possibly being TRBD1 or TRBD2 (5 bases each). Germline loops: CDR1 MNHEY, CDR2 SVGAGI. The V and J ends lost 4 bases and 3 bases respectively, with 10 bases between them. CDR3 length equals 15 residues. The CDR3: CASSLKGSGANVLTF. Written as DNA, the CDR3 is TGTGCCAGCAGTTTAAAGGGGAGTGGGGCCAACGTCCTGACTTTC.

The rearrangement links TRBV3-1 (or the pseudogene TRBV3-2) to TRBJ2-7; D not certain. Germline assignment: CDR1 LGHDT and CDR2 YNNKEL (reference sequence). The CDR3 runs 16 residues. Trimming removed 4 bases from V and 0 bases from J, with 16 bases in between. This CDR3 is CASSLSSGLSSYEQYF. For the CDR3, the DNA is TGTGCCAGCAGCCTTAGCTCGGGCCTGAGCTCCTACGAGCAGTACTTC.

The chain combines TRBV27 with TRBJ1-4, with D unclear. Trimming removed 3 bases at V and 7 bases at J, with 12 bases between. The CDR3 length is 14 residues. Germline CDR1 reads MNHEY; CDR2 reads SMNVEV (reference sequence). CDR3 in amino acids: CASSLWPRSEKLFF. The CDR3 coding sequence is TGTGCCAGCAGTTTGTGGCCAAGGAGTGAAAAACTGTTTTTT.

The CDR3 coding sequence is TGTGCCAGCAGTGAAGGCGCGGGCCGCTCCTACGAGCAGTACTTC. Protein product: CASSEGAGRSYEQYF. The genes are TRBV6-1 and TRBJ2-7; D is possibly TRBD2 (5 bases). Germline CDR1 and CDR2: MNHNS and SASEGT. Trimming took off 1 base at V and 0 bases at J, with 10 bases between the two ends. The CDR3 sequence is 15 residues long.